These T cell receptor beta chains were read from a single sample in a study of blood T cell repertoires in COVID-19. Produced via immunoSEQ multiplex PCR; TCRdb's table is partial and in-frame only. This sample yields roughly 290,000 clones, of which around 87% are seen a single time; approximately 8.1% belongs to the top ten. Sequenced input: peripheral blood. The source is a woman aged 45 to 65 who had recovered from COVID-19. CDR3s include the opening cysteine and the closing phenylalanine or tryptophan. The order of the fields is V gene, clone size, CDR3 protein. The listing skips clone size in some rows; elsewhere it reads once, few, many or a size class.

TRBV5-1 NA CASTPGPGQGSYTF
TRBV7-2 NA CASSPTRGETQYF
TRBV10-1 NA CASSATLDTDTQYF
TRBV18 once CASSPTDRGRDGYTF
TRBV9 NA CASSVGVYSEQYF
TRBV9 NA CASSVGSLGFNEQFF
TRBV13 NA CASSRTSGGSYEQYF
TRBV4-3 NA CASNPGTDYNEQFF
TRBV3-1/TRBV3-2 NA CASSHASGANTGELFF
TRBV14 NA CASSQQANTQYF
TRBV10-2 NA CASSLTSGGQETQYF